One and the same sample provided the 32 T cell receptor beta chains below, sequenced in a study of beta chain features in type 1 diabetes. Expressed TCRB transcripts got sequenced, as all isolated RNA was reverse transcribed. Using immunoSEQ multiplex PCR, the repertoire was profiled, and TCRdb retains in-frame clones only, with some absent. The sample shows around 280,000 clones, 8% of them seen only once. Sequencing was done on a sample of central memory CD4+ T cells from blood. These receptors were collected from a woman in her late teens or twenties in good health.

The J gene is TRBJ2-7, the V gene TRBV7-3; maybe TRBD1 (5 bases). Germline V gene sequence: CDR1 SGHTA, CDR2 FQGTGA. The CDR3 is 15 amino acids. V lost 2 bases and J 3 bases, leaving 14 bases between the germline ends. The CDR3 nucleotides read TGTGCCAGCAGCTTATCGCAGGGTTATGTCTACGAGCAGTACTTC. Its translation: CASSLSQGYVYEQYF.

The J gene is TRBJ2-1, the V gene TRBV11-3, with 10 bases that match TRBD1. Trimming removed 2 bases from V and 5 bases from J; junction bases left unmatched: 3. This CDR3 is built from 15 residues. Germline CDR1 reads SGHNT; CDR2 reads YENEEA. CDR3 in amino acids: CASSLKGQGHNEQFF. The CDR3 nucleotides are TGTGCCAGCAGCTTAAAGGGACAGGGGCACAATGAGCAGTTCTTC.

This clone has a count of ten or more. This rearrangement joins TRBV18 to TRBJ2-4, with D tentatively TRBD1 (6 bases). Trimming took off 4 bases at V and 11 bases at J, with 21 bases between the two ends. Per the germline V gene, CDR1 is KGHSH and CDR2 is LQKENI. CDR3 length equals 15 residues. CDR3: CASSLTLSGQRLQYF. CDR3 DNA: TGTGCCAGCTCACTAACATTATCAGGACAGCGCCTTCAGTACTTC.

The chain has TRBV5-1 and TRBJ1-2; 11 bases match TRBD1. The CDR3 has 15 residues. Germline V CDR1 and CDR2: SGHRS, YFSETQ. The trim removed 4 bases at V and 4 bases at J, leaving 6 bases unmatched. The CDR3 here is CASSHGQGAIYGYTF. The CDR3 DNA is TGCGCCAGCAGCCACGGACAGGGGGCAATCTATGGCTACACCTTC.

The chain carries TRBV5-4 and TRBJ1-6; no reliable D call. CDR3 size: 14 residues. V lost 9 bases to trimming and J lost 8 bases, with 18 bases between them. Looked up from germline, CDR1 is SGHNT and CDR2 is YYREEE (reference sequence). CDR3 in DNA: TGTGCCACCAGAGGACTCGGGCAATATTCACCCCTCCACTTT. Translation: CATRGLGQYSPLHF.

This clone was recorded a few times. The V gene is TRBV5-1, the J gene TRBJ1-4, with 8 nucleotides matching TRBD1. J lost 4 bases, V lost 4 bases, and 9 bases had no gene match. Germline CDR1 reads SGHRS; CDR2 reads YFSETQ. The CDR3 has 16 amino acids. The CDR3 DNA sequence: TGCGCCAGCAGCCGCCTTAGACAGGGGCTTAATGAAAAACTGTTTTTT. Its translation is CASSRLRQGLNEKLFF.

The sample holds a few counts of this clone. A much larger clone differs from this one at a single base, so this may be a read error. The chain joins TRBV7-2 to TRBJ2-1; D possibly corresponds to TRBD1 (5 bases). This CDR3 comprises 14 residues. With 5 bases removed from V and 0 bases from J, the gap between germline ends came to 8 bases. Germline-derived CDR1 and CDR2 are SGHTA and FQGNSA. The CDR3 bases are TGTGCCAGCAGCCGACAGAGCTCCTACAATGAGCAGTTCTTC. Residues: CASSRQSSYNEQFF.

The sample holds a few counts of this clone. The rearrangement links TRBV7-2 to TRBJ2-1; 9 bases are a match to TRBD2. The CDR3 consists of 16 residues. The germline CDR1 and CDR2 sequences are SGHTA and FQGNSA. V shed 4 bases, J shed 0 bases, and the junction held 4 bases outside the gene matches. The CDR3 loop is CASSYAGGSSYNEQFF. In nucleotides, the CDR3 is TGTGCCAGCAGCTATGCGGGGGGGAGCTCCTACAATGAGCAGTTCTTC.

In DNA, the CDR3 is TGTGCCAGCAGTTACCCCCCTGCGCGGGGGGGAGAGACCCAGTACTTC. Its translation is CASSYPPARGGETQYF. The chain carries TRBV6-5 and TRBJ2-5; 9 bases align to TRBD2. V was pared by 2 bases and J by 4 bases, with 8 bases of the junction left unmatched. Per the germline V gene, CDR1 is MNHEY and CDR2 is SVGAGI. There are 16 residues in the CDR3.

The V and J genes are TRBV25-1 and TRBJ2-5, with a possible D match to TRBD2 (5 bases). The CDR3 is made up of 13 amino acids. CDR1 and CDR2 (germline): MGHDK, SYGVNS. Deletions cut 7 bases from V and 2 bases from J, with 11 bases between. The CDR3 DNA follows: TGTGCCAGCAAAACTAGTAATCAAGAGACCCAGTACTTC. As protein: CASKTSNQETQYF.

The sample holds many counts of this clone. The chain links TRBV6-6 to TRBJ2-1; D possibly corresponds to TRBD1 (6 bases). Trimming took off 4 bases at V and 9 bases at J, with 22 bases between the two ends. Looked up from germline, CDR1 is MNHNY and CDR2 is SVGAGI (reference sequence). This CDR3 has 16 amino acids. DNA of the CDR3: TGTGCCAGCAGTTCCTCCGGGACACCGGGTGGGCGTGAGCAGTTCTTC. As protein: CASSSSGTPGGREQFF.

This chain links TRBV2 with TRBJ2-7; no clear D. Trimming shortened V by 3 bases and J by 5 bases, and 11 bases separated the two germline ends. CDR1 and CDR2 (germline): SNHLY, FYNNEI. This CDR3 spans 13 amino acids. For the CDR3, the DNA is TGTGCCAGCAGTGAGTTCCAGATCAACGAGCAGTACTTC. Protein: CASSEFQINEQYF.

This rearrangement joins TRBV7-8 to TRBJ2-3; D is perhaps TRBD1 or TRBD2 (5 bases each). The CDR3 has 16 amino acids. Trimming pared 1 base from V and 6 bases from J, leaving 17 bases between. In germline, CDR1 is SGHVS, CDR2 FQNEAQ. This chain's CDR3 is CASSLVVTGPSDTQYF. CDR3 nucleotides: TGTGCCAGCAGCTTAGTCGTGACGGGGCCCTCGGATACGCAGTATTTT.

The chain employs TRBV30 and TRBJ2-4, with TRBD2 matching over 14 bases. The CDR3 length is 12 residues. V gave up 7 bases and J gave up 8 bases; unmatched junction bases: 1. Per the germline V gene, CDR1 is GTSNPN and CDR2 is SVGIG (reference sequence). CDR3 loop: CALTSGRDIQYF. CDR3 DNA sequence: TGTGCCTTGACTAGCGGGAGGGACATTCAGTACTTC.

The chain couples TRBV2 to TRBJ2-7, with 7 bases lining up with TRBD1. The V and J ends lost 8 bases and 5 bases, in that order; junction bases with no gene match: 12. This CDR3 is built from 14 residues. From germline, CDR1 is SNHLY and CDR2 FYNNEI. The CDR3 sequence is CASSSQGVGDEQYV. CDR3 bases: TGTGCCAGCTCAAGCCAGGGGGTAGGGGACGAGCAGTACGTC.

This clone was seen more than once but under ten times. The V gene is TRBV27, the J gene TRBJ1-5, with unresolved D. V was trimmed by 5 bases and J by 5 bases, leaving 13 bases between them. The CDR3 length is 14 residues. Germline V CDR1 and CDR2: MNHEY, SMNVEV (reference sequence). This CDR3 reads CASSARRTYQPQHF. Here the CDR3 DNA reads TGTGCCAGCAGTGCCCGACGGACCTATCAGCCCCAGCATTTT.

In this sample, this clone turned up a few times. The CDR3 bases are TGCAGCGTTGTCTTAGTCAATGAGGGAAACACCATATATTTT. This sequence encodes CSVVLVNEGNTIYF. V is TRBV29-1 and J is TRBJ1-3; D not certain. The germline V gene has CDR1 SQVTM and CDR2 ANQGSEA. CDR3 length: 14 amino acids. The V and J ends lost 4 bases and 4 bases respectively, with 14 bases between them.

The rearrangement links TRBV28 to TRBJ2-7; D is unclear. V gave up 6 bases and J gave up 2 bases, with 14 bases separating them. Germline V CDR1 and CDR2: MDHEN, SYDVKM. The CDR3 covers 14 residues. CDR3 in DNA: TGTGCCAGCAGCTCAGATCCTGCCCCCTACGAGCAGTACGTC. Protein: CASSSDPAPYEQYV.

This chain joins TRBV7-9 and TRBJ2-2; D could derive from TRBD1 or TRBD2 (5 bases each). Trimming left V 2 bases short and J 6 bases short, with 10 bases between. Germline loops: CDR1 SEHNR, CDR2 FQNEAQ (reference sequence). The CDR3 has 14 amino acids. CDR3 region: CASSLLQGAGELFF. In nucleotides, the CDR3 is TGTGCCAGCAGCTTATTGCAGGGAGCCGGGGAGCTGTTTTTT.

This clone was recorded a few times. The rearrangement uses TRBV7-2 and TRBJ1-6; tentatively, D is TRBD1 (5 bases). Per germline, CDR1 SGHTA and CDR2 FQGNSA. V lost 4 bases and J lost 10, with 17 bases in between. The CDR3 is 15 residues long. This CDR3 reads CASSSQWGVNSPLHF. The CDR3 DNA sequence: TGTGCCAGCAGCTCTCAGTGGGGGGTGAACTCACCCCTCCACTTT. The entire variable domain, with the rest obtained from reference TRBV7-2 and TRBJ1-6, is as follows: GAGVSQSPSNKVTEKGKDVELRCDPISGHTALYWYRQSLGQGLEFLIYFQGNSAPDKSGLPSDRFSAERTGGSVSTLTIQRTQQEDSAVYLCASSSQWGVNSPLHFGNGTRLTVT.

This clone has a handful of counts. This CDR3 is also generated by other DNA sequences in the sample. The J gene is TRBJ2-3, the V gene TRBV9; weak D call: TRBD2 (5 bases). CDR3 length: 16 amino acids. Per germline, CDR1 SGDLS and CDR2 YYNGEE. V shed 2 bases and J shed 0 bases, with 13 bases lying between them. This CDR3 reads CASSVRGGSSTDTQYF. In DNA form, the CDR3 reads TGTGCCAGCAGCGTTCGAGGCGGGTCCAGCACAGATACGCAGTATTTT.

This chain connects TRBV29-1 to TRBJ2-1; D uncertain. With 5 bases removed from V and 0 bases from J, the gap between germline ends came to 8 bases. The CDR3 covers 13 residues. Per germline, CDR1 SQVTM and CDR2 ANQGSEA. The CDR3 is CSVSDRSYNEQFF. For the CDR3, the DNA is TGCAGCGTTAGTGACCGCTCCTACAATGAGCAGTTCTTC.

This clone was seen ten or more times. V gene TRBV28 combines with J gene TRBJ2-7; the D is unclear. The CDR3 loop spans 12 amino acids. Between the trimmed V and J ends, which lost 7 bases and 0 bases, there was a span of 7 bases. Germline values: CDR1 MDHEN, CDR2 SYDVKM. As DNA, the CDR3 is TGTGCCAGCACTCCTGGCTCCTACGAGCAGTACTTC. Its protein product is CASTPGSYEQYF.

Many counts were recorded for this clone. A junction boundary mismatches the germline segment, possibly from a read error. The chain employs TRBV7-3 and TRBJ2-3, with TRBD2 matching over 9 bases. The CDR3 runs 15 residues. CDR1 SGHTA and CDR2 FQGTGA come from the germline V gene. The DNA of the CDR3 is TGTGCCAGCAGTTTAAACCTAGCGGGATACGATACGCAGTATTTT. This translates into CASSLNLAGYDTQYF.

In its sample, this clone was seen a few times. V gene TRBV28 combines with J gene TRBJ2-7, with 8 nucleotides matching TRBD2. J gave up 5 bases and V 6 bases, and 6 bases lay outside the gene matches. Per germline, CDR1 MDHEN and CDR2 SYDVKM. This CDR3 contains 13 residues. The chain's CDR3 is CASSSGGVHEQYV. The CDR3 DNA is TGTGCCAGCAGCTCGGGGGGGGTCCACGAGCAGTACGTC.

The chain is built from TRBV4-1 and TRBJ2-1; TRBD2 agrees at 15 bases. Trimming cost V 6 bases and J 1 base; bases outside gene matches: 4. The CDR3 contains 17 residues. Per the germline V gene, CDR1 is MGHRA and CDR2 is YSYEKL. CDR3 in amino acids: CASRRGLAGGSYNEQFF. The DNA for the CDR3 is TGCGCCAGCAGGCGGGGACTAGCGGGAGGATCCTACAATGAGCAGTTCTTC.

The rearrangement links TRBV11-2 to TRBJ2-1; D not resolved. Germline assignment: CDR1 SGHAT and CDR2 FQNNGV. The V and J ends lost 5 bases and 8 bases respectively, with 7 bases between them. The CDR3 consists of 11 residues. The CDR3 DNA reads TGTGCCAGCAGCCCCCACCATGAGCAGTTCTTC. It translates to CASSPHHEQFF.

J is TRBJ1-2 and V is TRBV27; D gene unclear. V lost 5 bases to trimming and J lost 7 bases, with 26 bases between them. Germline V lookup: CDR1 MNHEY, CDR2 SMNVEV (reference sequence). The CDR3 runs to 17 residues. The DNA for the CDR3 is TGTGCCAGCAGTCCCCACCCCACAAGGCCCGATTATGGTGGCTACACCTTC. Its translation: CASSPHPTRPDYGGYTF.

In its sample, this clone was seen a few times. This chain joins TRBV9 and TRBJ2-5; TRBD2 aligns across 8 bases. Losses at the gene ends were 0 bases for V and 4 bases for J; bases not matched to a gene: 8. In germline, CDR1 is SGDLS, CDR2 YYNGEE. CDR3 length: 16 residues. The CDR3 DNA reads as TGTGCCAGCAGCGTAGTCGGGAGCGGGGGCGGAGAGACCCAGTACTTC. This sequence encodes CASSVVGSGGGETQYF. Full variable domain (outside the CDR3, taken from reference TRBV9 and TRBJ2-5): DSGVTQTPKHLITATGQRVTLRCSPRSGDLSVYWYQQSLDQGLQFLIQYYNGEERAKGNILERFSAQQFPDLHSELNLSSLELGDSALYFCASSVVGSGGGETQYFGPGTRLLVL.

This chain connects TRBV7-2 to TRBJ2-5; D may be TRBD2 (7 bases). The CDR3 has 14 amino acids. Germline lookup yields CDR1 SGHTA and CDR2 FQGNSA. Trimming left V 6 bases short and J 2 bases short, with 13 bases between. This chain's CDR3 is CASSPGGAQETQYF. CDR3 nucleotide sequence: TGTGCCAGCAGTCCTGGGGGGGCGCAAGAGACCCAGTACTTC.

This clone was found a few times. The chain couples TRBV6-4 to TRBJ2-3; TRBD1 agrees at 7 bases. Germline-derived CDR1 and CDR2 are MRHNA and SNTAGT. This CDR3 is built from 14 residues. Unmatched junction bases numbered 4, after V lost 6 bases and J lost 1 base. In DNA, the CDR3 is TGTGCCAGCAGCGAAGGACAGGGCACAGATACGCAGTATTTT. The encoded protein is CASSEGQGTDTQYF.

This clone has a handful of counts. The chain links TRBV29-1 to TRBJ2-5; the match to TRBD2 covers 12 bases. The germline gives CDR1 SQVTM, CDR2 ANQGSEA. The CDR3 runs 12 residues. Trimming took 6 bases from V and 5 from J; bases not matched to a gene: 1. This CDR3 is CSVTSGRETQYF. The CDR3 DNA sequence: TGCAGCGTCACTAGCGGGAGGGAGACCCAGTACTTC. The entire variable domain, with the rest obtained from reference TRBV29-1 and TRBJ2-5, is as follows: SAVISQKPSRDICQRGTSLTIQCQVDSQVTMMFWYRQQPGQSLTLIATANQGSEATYESGFVIDKFPISRPNLTFSTLTVSNMSPEDSSIYLCSVTSGRETQYFGPGTRLLVL.